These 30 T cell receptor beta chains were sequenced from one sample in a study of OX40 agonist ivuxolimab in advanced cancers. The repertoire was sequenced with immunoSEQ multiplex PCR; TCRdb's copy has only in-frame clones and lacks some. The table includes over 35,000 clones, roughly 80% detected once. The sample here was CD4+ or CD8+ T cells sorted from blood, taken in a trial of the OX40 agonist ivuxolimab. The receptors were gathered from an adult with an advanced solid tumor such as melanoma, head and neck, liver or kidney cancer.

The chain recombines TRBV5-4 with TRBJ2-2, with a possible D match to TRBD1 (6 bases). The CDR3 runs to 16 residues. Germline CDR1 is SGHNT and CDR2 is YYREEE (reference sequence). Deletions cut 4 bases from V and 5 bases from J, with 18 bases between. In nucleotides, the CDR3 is TGTGCCAGCAGCAGGGACCCACAGGGCGGAACCGGGGAGCTGTTTTTT. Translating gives CASSRDPQGGTGELFF.

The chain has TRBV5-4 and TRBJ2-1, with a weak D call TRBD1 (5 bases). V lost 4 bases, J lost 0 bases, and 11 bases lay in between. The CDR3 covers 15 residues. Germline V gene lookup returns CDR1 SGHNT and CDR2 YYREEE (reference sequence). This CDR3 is CASSPGRVSYNEQFF. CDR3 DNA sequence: TGTGCCAGCAGCCCCGGCAGGGTCTCCTACAATGAGCAGTTCTTC.

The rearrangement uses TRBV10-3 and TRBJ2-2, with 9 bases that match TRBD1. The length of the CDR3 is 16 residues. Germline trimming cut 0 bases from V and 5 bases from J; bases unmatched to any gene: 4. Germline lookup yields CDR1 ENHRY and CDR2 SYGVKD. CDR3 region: CAISESLGQGTGELFF. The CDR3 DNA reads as TGTGCCATCAGTGAGTCGTTAGGACAGGGGACCGGGGAGCTGTTTTTT.

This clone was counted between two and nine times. Here the CDR3 DNA reads TGCGCCAGCTCGAGGGGAATTACTGAAGCTTTCTTT. Its protein product is CASSRGITEAFF. V is TRBV4-1 and J is TRBJ1-1; D is perhaps TRBD1 (5 bases). CDR3 length: 12 amino acids. Germline V gives CDR1 MGHRA, CDR2 YSYEKL. V gave up 8 bases and J gave up 5 bases, with 12 bases separating them.

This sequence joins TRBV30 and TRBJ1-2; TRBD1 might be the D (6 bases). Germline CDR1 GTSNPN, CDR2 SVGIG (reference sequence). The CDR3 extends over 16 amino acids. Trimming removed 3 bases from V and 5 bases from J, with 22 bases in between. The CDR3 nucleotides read TGTGCCTGGAGGCAGAGAGGGGGGGCTACTGGATATGGCTACACCTTC. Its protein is CAWRQRGGATGYGYTF.

The CDR3 bases are TGTGCCAGCAGCTTCACGGGGGGTTCCTACAATGAGCAGTTCTTC. Protein product: CASSFTGGSYNEQFF. This chain uses TRBV11-3 with TRBJ2-1; 7 nucleotides agree with TRBD2. Germline V gene sequence: CDR1 SGHNT, CDR2 YENEEA. The J segment lost 1 base and the V segment lost 3 bases, leaving 3 bases of the junction unmatched. CDR3 length: 15 amino acids. Full variable domain (remainder filled in from reference TRBV11-3 and TRBJ2-1): EAGVVQSPRYKIIEKKQPVAFWCNPISGHNTLYWYLQNLGQGPELLIRYENEEAVDDSQLPKDRFSAERLKGVDSTLKIQPAELGDSAVYLCASSFTGGSYNEQFFGPGTRLTVL.

CDR3 nucleotides: TGCGCCAGCAGCCAAGAGGCAGTTTTGGTCACTGAAGCTTTCTTT. This gives the protein CASSQEAVLVTEAFF. This rearrangement joins TRBV4-3 to TRBJ1-1; no definite D call. The CDR3 consists of 15 residues. In germline, CDR1 is LGHNA, CDR2 YSLEER. Trimming removed 0 bases at V and 4 bases at J, with 12 bases between.

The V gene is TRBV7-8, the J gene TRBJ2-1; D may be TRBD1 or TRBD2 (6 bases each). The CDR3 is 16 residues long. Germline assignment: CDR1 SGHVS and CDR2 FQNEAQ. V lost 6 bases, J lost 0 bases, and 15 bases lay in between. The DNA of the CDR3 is TGTGCCAGCAGATTAACCGGAGGGGGCTCCTACAATGAGCAGTTCTTC. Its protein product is CASRLTGGGSYNEQFF.

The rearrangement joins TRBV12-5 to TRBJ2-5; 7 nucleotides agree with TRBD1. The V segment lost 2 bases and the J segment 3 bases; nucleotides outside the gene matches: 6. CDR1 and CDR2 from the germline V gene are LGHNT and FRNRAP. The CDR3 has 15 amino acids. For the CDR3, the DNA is TGTGCTAGTGGTTTGTACGCAGGGGGTGAAGAGACCCAGTACTTC. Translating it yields CASGLYAGGEETQYF.

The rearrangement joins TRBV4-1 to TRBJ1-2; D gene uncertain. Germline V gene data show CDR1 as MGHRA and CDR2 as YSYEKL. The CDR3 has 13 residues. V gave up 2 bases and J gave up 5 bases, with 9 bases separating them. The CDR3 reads CASSQRRDYGYTF. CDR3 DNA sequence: TGCGCCAGCAGCCAAAGGCGGGATTATGGCTACACCTTC.

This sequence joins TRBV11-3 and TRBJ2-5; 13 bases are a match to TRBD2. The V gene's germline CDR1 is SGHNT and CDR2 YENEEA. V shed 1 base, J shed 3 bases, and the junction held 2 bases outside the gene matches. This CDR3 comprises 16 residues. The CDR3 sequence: CASSLGGTSGEETQYF. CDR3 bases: TGTGCCAGCAGCTTAGGGGGGACTAGCGGGGAAGAGACCCAGTACTTC.

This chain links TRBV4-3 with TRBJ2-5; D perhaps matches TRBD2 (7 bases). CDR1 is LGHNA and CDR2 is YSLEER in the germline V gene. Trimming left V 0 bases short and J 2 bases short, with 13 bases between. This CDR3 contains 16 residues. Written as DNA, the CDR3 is TGCGCCAGCAGCCAAGAGGTAGGGGGACTACAAGAGACCCAGTACTTC. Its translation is CASSQEVGGLQETQYF.

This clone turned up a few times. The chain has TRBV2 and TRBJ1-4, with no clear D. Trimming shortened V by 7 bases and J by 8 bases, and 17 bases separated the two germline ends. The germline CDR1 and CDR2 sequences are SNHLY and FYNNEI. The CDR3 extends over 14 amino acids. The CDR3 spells CASNPVSVGEKLFF. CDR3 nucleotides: TGTGCCAGCAACCCGGTCTCGGTGGGGGAAAAACTGTTTTTT.

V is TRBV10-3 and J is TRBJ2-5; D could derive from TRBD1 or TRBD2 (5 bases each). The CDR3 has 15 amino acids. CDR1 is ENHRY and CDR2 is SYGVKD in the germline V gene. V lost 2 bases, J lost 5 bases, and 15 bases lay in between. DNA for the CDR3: TGTGCCATCAGTGAGATCGGGGCCGGCGGGGAGACCCAGTACTTC. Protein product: CAISEIGAGGETQYF.

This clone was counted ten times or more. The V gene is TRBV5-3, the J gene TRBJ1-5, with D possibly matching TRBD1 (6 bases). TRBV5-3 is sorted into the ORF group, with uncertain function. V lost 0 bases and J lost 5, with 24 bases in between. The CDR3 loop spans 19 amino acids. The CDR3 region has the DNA TGTGCCAGAAGCTTGGCGGGTAAGTGTTTAACAGGGTGCGATCAGCCCCAGCATTTT. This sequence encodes CARSLAGKCLTGCDQPQHF.

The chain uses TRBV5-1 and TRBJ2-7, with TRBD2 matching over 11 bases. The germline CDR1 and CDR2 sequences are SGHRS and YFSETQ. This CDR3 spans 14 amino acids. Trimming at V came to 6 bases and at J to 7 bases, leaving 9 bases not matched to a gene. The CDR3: CASKVTSGSQEQYF. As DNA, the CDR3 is TGCGCCAGCAAGGTTACTAGCGGGAGTCAAGAGCAGTACTTC.

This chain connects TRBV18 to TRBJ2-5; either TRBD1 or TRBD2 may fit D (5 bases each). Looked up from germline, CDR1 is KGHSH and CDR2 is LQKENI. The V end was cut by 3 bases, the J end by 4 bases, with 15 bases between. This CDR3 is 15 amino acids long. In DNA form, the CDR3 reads TGTGCCAGCTCACCGGCAGGGAGTTTGTTAGAGACCCAGTACTTC. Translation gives CASSPAGSLLETQYF.

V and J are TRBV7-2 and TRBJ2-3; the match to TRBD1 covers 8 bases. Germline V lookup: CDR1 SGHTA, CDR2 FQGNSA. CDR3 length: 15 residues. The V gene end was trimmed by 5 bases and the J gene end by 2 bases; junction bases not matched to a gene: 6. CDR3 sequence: CASSPQGAPTDTQYF. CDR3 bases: TGTGCCAGCAGCCCCCAGGGGGCCCCCACAGATACGCAGTATTTT.

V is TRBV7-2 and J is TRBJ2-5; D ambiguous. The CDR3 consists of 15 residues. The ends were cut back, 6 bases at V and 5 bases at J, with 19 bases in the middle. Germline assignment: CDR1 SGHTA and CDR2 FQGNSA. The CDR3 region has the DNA TGTGCCAGCAGAAAAACGCCCGGAACCGAGGAGACCCAGTACTTC. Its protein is CASRKTPGTEETQYF.

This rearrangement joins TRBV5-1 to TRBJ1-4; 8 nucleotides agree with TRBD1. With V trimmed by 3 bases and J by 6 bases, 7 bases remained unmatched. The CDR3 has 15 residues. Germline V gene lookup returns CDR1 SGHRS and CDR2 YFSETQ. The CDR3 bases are TGCGCCAGCAGCTCGCAGGGGGCTATGGATGAAAAACTGTTTTTT. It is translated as CASSSQGAMDEKLFF.

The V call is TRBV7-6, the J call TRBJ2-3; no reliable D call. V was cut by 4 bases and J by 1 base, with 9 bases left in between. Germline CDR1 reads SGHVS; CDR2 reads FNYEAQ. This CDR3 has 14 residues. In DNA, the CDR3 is TGTGCCAGCAGCTCTCGGCTGGGCACAGATACGCAGTATTTT. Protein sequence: CASSSRLGTDTQYF.

The CDR3 DNA is TGTGCCAGCAGTTCCTCATCCAGATGGTACTTC. It yields the protein CASSSSSRWYF. The gene calls are TRBV28 and TRBJ2-7; D unclear. Trimming took off 4 bases at V and 12 bases at J, with 13 bases between the two ends. The CDR3 is 11 residues long. Looked up from germline, CDR1 is MDHEN and CDR2 is SYDVKM.

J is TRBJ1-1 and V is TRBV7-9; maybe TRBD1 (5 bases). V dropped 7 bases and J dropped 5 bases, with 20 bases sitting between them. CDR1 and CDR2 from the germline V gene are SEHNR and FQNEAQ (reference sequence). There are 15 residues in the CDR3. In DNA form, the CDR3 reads TGTGCCAGCACCCCACAATGGAAGGAGGGGACTGAAGCTTTCTTT. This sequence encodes CASTPQWKEGTEAFF.

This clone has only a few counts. The CDR3 coding sequence is TGCGCCAGCAGCCCGAGCGGGGGTAAAGAAGAGACCCAGTACTTC. Translating it yields CASSPSGGKEETQYF. V is TRBV5-1 and J is TRBJ2-5, with 8 bases that match TRBD2. The germline V gene encodes CDR1 SGHRS and CDR2 YFSETQ. The CDR3 is 15 residues long. With V trimmed by 4 bases and J by 3 bases, 8 bases remained unmatched.

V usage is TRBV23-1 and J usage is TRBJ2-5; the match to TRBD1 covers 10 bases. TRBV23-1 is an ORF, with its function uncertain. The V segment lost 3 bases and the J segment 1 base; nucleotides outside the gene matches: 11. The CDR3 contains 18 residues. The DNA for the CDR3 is TGCGCCAGCAGTCATTATCGGGGGACAGGGGATCCCCAAGAGACCCAGTACTTC. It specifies CASSHYRGTGDPQETQYF.

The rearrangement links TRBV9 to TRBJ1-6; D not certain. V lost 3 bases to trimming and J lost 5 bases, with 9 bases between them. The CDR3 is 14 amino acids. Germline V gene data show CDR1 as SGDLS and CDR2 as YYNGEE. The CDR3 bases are TGTGCCAGCAGCGCCGATCCGAATAATTCACCCCTCCACTTT. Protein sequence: CASSADPNNSPLHF.

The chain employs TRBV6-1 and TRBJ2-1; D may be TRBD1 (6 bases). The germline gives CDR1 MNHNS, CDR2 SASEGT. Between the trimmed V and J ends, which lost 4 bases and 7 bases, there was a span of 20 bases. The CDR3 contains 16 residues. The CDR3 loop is CASSGSRGGQMNEQFF. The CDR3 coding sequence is TGTGCCAGCAGTGGCTCCAGGGGCGGACAAATGAATGAGCAGTTCTTC.

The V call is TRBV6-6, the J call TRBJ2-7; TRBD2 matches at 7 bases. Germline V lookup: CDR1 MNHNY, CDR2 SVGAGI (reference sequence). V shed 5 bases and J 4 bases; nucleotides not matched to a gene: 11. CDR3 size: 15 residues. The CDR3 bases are TGTGCCAGCAGTACGGCGGGGACTATTCCTTACGAGCAGTACTTC. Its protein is CASSTAGTIPYEQYF.

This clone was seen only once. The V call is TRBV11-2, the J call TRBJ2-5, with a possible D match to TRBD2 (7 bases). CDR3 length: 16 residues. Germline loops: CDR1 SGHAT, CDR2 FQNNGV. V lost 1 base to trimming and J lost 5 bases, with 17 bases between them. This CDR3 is CASSLGWAGARETQYF. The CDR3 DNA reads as TGTGCCAGCAGCTTAGGGTGGGCGGGGGCAAGGGAGACCCAGTACTTC.

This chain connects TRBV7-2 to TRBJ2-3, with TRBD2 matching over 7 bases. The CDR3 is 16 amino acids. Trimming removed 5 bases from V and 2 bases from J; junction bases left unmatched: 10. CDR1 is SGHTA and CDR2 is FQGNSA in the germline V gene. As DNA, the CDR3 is TGTGCCAGCAGCCCATTGAGGCGGGGGATCACAGATACGCAGTATTTT. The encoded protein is CASSPLRRGITDTQYF.